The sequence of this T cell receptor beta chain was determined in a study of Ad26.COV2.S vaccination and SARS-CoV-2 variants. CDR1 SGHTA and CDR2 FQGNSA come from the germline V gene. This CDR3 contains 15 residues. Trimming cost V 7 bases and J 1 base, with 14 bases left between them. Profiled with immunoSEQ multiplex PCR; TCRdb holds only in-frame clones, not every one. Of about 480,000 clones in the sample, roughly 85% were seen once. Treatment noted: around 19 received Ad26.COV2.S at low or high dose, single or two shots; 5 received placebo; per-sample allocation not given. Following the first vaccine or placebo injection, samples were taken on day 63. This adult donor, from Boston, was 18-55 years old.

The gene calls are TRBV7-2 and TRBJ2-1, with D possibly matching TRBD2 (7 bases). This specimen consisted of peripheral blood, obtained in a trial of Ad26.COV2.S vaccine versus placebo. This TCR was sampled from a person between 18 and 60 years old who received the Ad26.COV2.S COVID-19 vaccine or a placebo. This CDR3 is CASTGGLTSYNEQFF. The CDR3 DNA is TGTGCCAGCACGGGGGGCCTTACTTCCTACAATGAGCAGTTCTTC.